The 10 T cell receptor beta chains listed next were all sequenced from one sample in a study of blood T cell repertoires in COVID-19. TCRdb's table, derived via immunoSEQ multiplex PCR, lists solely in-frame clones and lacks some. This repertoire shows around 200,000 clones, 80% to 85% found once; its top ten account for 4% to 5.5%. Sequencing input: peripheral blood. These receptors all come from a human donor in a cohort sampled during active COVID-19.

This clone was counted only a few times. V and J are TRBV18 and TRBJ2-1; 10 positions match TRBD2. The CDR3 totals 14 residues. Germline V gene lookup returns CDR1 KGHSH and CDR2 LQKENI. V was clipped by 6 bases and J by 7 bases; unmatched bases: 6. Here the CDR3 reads CASSTGAGGNEQFF. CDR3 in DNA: TGTGCCAGCTCCACCGGAGCGGGAGGGAATGAGCAGTTCTTC.

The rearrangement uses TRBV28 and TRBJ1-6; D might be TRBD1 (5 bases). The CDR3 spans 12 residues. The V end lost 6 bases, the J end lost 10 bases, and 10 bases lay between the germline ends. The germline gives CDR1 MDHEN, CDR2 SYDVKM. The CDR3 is CASRTQGSPLHF. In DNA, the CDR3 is TGTGCCAGCAGAACTCAGGGCTCACCCCTCCACTTT.

The CDR3 loop reads CSVEGDEGYEQYF. CDR3 bases: TGCAGCGTGGAGGGCGATGAGGGCTACGAGCAGTACTTC. V and J are TRBV29-1 and TRBJ2-7, with D perhaps TRBD2 (6 bases). Germline V gene lookup returns CDR1 SQVTM and CDR2 ANQGSEA. The CDR3 runs to 13 residues. V lost 6 bases to trimming and J lost 3 bases, with 15 bases between them.

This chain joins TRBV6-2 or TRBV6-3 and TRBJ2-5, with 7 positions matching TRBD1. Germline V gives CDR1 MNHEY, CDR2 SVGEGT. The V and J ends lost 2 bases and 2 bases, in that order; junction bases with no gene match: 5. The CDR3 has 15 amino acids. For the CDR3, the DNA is TGTGCCAGCAGTTACGGGACAGATTTTCAAGAGACCCAGTACTTC. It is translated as CASSYGTDFQETQYF.

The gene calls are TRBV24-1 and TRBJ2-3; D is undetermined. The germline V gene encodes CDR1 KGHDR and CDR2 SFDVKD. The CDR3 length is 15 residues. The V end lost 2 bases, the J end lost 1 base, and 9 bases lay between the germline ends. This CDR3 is CATSDSGARTDTQYF. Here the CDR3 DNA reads TGTGCCACCAGTGATTCAGGCGCCCGCACAGATACGCAGTATTTT.

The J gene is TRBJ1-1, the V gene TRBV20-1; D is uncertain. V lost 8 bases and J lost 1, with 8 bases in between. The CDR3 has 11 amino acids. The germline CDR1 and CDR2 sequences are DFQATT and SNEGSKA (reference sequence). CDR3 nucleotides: TGCAGTAAACAGAAGAACACTGAAGCTTTCTTT. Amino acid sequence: CSKQKNTEAFF.

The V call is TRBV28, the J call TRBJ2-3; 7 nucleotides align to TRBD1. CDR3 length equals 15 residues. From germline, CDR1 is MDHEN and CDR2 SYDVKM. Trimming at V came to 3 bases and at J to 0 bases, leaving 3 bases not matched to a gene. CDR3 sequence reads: CASSLTGKSTDTQYF. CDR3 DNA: TGTGCCAGCAGTTTGACAGGGAAAAGCACAGATACGCAGTATTTT.

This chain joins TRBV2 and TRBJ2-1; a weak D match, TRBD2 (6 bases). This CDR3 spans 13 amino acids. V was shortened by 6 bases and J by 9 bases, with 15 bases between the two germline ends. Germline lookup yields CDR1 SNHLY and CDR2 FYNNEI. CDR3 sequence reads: CASRTGTRSEQFF. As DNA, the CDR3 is TGTGCCAGCAGGACCGGGACTCGGAGTGAGCAGTTCTTC.

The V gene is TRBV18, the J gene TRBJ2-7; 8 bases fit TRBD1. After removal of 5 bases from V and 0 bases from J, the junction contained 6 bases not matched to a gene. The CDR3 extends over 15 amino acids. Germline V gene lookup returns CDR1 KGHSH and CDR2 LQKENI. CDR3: CASSLRTGSSYEQYF. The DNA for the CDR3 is TGTGCCAGCTCATTAAGGACAGGGAGCTCCTACGAGCAGTACTTC.

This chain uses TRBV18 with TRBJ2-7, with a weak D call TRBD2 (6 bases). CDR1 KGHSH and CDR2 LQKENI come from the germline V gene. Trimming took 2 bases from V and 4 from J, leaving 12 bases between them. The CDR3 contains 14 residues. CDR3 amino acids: CASSPAEGWYEQYF. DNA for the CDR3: TGTGCCAGCTCACCAGCGGAGGGGTGGTACGAGCAGTACTTC.